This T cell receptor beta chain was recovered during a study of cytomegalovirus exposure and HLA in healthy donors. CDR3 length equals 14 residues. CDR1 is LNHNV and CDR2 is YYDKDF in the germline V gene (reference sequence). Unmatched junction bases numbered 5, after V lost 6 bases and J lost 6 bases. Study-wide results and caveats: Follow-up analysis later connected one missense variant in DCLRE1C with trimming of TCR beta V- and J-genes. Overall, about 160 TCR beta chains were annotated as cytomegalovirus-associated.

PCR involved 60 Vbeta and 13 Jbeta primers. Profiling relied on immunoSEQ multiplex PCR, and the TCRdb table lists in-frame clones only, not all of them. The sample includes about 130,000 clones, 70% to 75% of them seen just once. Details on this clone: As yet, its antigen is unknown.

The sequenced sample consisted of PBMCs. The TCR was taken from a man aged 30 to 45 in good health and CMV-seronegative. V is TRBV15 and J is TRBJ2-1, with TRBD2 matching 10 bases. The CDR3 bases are TGTGCCACCAGAAGGACTAGCGGAATCAATGAGCAGTTCTTC. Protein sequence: CATRRTSGINEQFF.